Detailed here is one T cell receptor beta chain. Its cognate antigen is unknown. This sample was included in a study of T-cell reconstitution after alpha-beta-depleted transplantation in children. Broader study findings: A year had passed since transplant, and T-cell counts and diversity by then came mostly from newly produced T cells. It was reported that alpha-beta T cells came from several hundred expanded graft clones (about two months after transplant).

Unique molecular identifiers were built into the TCRbeta library. TCRdb itself ran the PCR reads through MiXCR, one entry per CDR3 protein. Here the sample spans about 200,000 distinct CDR3 sequences, 17% being singletons. The germline gives CDR1 SGHTA, CDR2 FQGNSA. Trimming took 6 bases from V and 5 from J; bases not matched to a gene: 8. The CDR3 extends over 15 amino acids. The TCR comes from a male patient aged 2-15 years who had a stem cell transplant for acute lymphoblastic leukemia, so the T cells may come from the graft donor. The V call is TRBV7-2, the J call TRBJ2-2, with 8 bases fitting TRBD1. Source: PBMCs, mostly from graft donor cells, taken 360 days after TCRalphabeta/CD19-depleted stem cell transplant. CDR3 protein: CASRIRDRTTGELFF. CDR3 coding DNA: TGTGCCAGCAGGATCCGGGACAGGACAACCGGGGAGCTGTTTTTT.